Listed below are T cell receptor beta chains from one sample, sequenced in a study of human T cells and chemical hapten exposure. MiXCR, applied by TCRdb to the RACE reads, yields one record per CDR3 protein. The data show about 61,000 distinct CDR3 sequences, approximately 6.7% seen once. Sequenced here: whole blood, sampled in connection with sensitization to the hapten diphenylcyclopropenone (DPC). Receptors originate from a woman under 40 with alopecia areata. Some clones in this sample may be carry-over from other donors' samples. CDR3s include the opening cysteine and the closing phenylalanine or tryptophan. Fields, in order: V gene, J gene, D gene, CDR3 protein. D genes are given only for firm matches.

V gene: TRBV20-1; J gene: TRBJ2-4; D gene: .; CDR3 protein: CSAAIGGGAKNIQYF
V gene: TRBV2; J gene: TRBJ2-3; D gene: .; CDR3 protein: CASSPSLPGDTQYF
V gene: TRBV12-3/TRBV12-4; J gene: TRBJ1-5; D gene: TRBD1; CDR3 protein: CASSMSDRAWGQPQHF
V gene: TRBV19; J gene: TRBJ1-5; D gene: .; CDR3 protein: CASSKAGKTYGNQPQHF
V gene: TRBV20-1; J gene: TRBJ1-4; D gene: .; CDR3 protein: CSAREAATNEKLFF
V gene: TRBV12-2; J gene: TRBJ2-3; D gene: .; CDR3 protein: CASRQRGGAAQNTQYF
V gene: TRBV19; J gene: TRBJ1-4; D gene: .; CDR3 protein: CASSIRTASGWLFF
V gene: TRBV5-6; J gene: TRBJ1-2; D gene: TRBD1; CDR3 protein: CASSLAGQGRGDTF
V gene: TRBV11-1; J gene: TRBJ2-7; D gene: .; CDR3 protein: CASSQTSYEQYF
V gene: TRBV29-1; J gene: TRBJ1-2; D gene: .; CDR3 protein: CSVLGETNYGYTF
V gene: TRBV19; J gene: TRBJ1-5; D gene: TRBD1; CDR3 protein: CASSFRGRDRMNSNQPQHF
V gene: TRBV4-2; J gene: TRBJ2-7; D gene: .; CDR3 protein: CASSQYPEAYEQYF
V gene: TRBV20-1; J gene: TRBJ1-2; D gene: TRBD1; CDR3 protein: CSAISRDRAVYGYTF
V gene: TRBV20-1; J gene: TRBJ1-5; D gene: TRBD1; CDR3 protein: CSARDPTGVVNQPQHF
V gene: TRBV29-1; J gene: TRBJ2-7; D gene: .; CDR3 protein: CSVGRGVTYEQYF
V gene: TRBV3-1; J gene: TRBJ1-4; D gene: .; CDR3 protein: CASSRGRTEKLFF
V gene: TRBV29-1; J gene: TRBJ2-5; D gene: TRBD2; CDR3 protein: CSVVLTSGGAETQYF
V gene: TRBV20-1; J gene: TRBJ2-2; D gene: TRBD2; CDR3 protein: CSARGTSALYTGELFF
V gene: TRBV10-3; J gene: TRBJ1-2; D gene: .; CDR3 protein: CAISTEWGGYTF
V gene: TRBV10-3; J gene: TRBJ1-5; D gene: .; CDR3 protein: CAIGTTSNQPQHF
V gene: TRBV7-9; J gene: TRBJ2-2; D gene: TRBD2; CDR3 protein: CASRDLAGETGELFF
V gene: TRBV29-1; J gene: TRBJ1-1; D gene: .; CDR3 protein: CSAGRGTEAFF
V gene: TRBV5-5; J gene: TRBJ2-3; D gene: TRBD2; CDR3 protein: CASSSSSGGRTDTQYF
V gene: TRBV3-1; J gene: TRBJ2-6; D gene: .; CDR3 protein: CASSQESPWLVSSGANVLTF
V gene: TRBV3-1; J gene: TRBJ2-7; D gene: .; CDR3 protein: CASSQDLKNVHEQYF
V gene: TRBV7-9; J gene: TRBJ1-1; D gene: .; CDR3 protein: CASSLDMNTEAFF
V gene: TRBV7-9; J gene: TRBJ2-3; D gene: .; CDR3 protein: CASSKTGGRGTDTQYF
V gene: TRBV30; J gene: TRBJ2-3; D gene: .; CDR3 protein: CAWSGGCTDTQYF
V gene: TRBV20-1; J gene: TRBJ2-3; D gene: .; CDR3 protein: CSAKGPDTQYF
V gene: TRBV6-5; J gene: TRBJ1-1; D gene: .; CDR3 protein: CASRVTWNTEAFF
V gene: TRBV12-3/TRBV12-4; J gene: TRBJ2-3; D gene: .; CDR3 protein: CASSVSLRTDTQYF
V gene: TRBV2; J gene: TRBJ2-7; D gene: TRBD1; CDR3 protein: CASRDRAEQYF
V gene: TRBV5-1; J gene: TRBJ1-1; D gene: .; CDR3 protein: CASSLSALGDEAFF
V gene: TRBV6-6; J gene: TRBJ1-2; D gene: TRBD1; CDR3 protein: CASSHGQGDGYTF
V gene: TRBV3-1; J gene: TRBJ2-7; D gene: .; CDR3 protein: CASSPGTGASYEQYF
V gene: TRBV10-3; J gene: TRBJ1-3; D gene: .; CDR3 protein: CAIRPGRTEDTIYF
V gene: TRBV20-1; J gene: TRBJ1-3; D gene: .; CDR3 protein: CSARGRGQGTPGNTIYF
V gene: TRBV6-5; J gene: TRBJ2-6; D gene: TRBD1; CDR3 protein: CASSPGTGDSNVLTF
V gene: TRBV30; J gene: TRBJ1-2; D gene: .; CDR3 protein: CAFRALSSYGYTF
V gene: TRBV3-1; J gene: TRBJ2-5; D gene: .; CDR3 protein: CASSQEDTLQETQYF
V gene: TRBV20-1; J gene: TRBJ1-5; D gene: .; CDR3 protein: CSAISDAPGGQPQHF
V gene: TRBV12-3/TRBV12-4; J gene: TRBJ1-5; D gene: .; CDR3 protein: CASSWTIGTSNQPQHF
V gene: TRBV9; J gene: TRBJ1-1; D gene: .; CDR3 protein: CASSVSPAVMDTEAFF
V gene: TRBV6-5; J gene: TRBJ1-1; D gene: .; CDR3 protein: CASSSIRTEAFF
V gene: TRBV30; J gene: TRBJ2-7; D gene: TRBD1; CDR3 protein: CAWSVLGRGRSEQYF
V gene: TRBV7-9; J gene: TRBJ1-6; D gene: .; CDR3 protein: CASSYDSVASPLHF
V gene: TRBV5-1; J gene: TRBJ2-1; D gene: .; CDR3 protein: CASSLDMLNEFF